This TCR beta chain was retrieved from a study of T cell changes during pregnancy in multiple sclerosis. The table lists this clone with a count of one. The repertoire was sequenced with immunoSEQ multiplex PCR; TCRdb's copy has only in-frame clones and lacks some. The data show over 70,000 clones, roughly 94% seen once. The CDR3 contains 16 residues. V was pared by 4 bases and J by 0 bases, with 13 bases between. Per the germline V gene, CDR1 is SGHVS and CDR2 is FQNEAQ. This clonotype was obtained from a female donor with multiple sclerosis, enrolled in a pregnancy study. This specimen consisted of peripheral blood, obtained in the third trimester of pregnancy. The V and J genes are TRBV7-8 and TRBJ1-5, with D perhaps matching TRBD1 (5 bases). DNA of the CDR3: TGTGCCAGCAGCTCCTCGGGGGATTATAGCAATCAGCCCCAGCATTTT. It encodes CASSSSGDYSNQPQHF. Full variable domain (remainder filled in from reference TRBV7-8 and TRBJ1-5): GAGVSQSPRYKVAKRGQDVALRCDPISGHVSLFWYQQALGQGPEFLTYFQNEAQLDKSGLPSDRFFAERPEGSVSTLKIQRTQQEDSAVYLCASSSSGDYSNQPQHFGDGTRLSIL.